These T cell receptor beta chains were read from a single sample in a study of T cells in Graves' hyperthyroidism and ophthalmopathy. Using its own MiXCR run on the multiplex PCR reads, TCRdb lists one record per CDR3 protein. The sample has 550,000 to 650,000 distinct CDR3 sequences, around 15% seen once. Sequenced sample: blood. The source is a woman aged 40 to 55 with Graves' hyperthyroidism. CDR3s include the opening cysteine and the closing phenylalanine or tryptophan. D genes are given only for firm matches. Some rows mark clone size as missing; the rest say once, few, many or name a class of expanded clone.

J,V,size,D,CDR3,DNA
TRBJ2-1,TRBV6-4,NA,TRBD2,CASGRTSGLYNEQFF,TGTGCCAGCGGTAGGACTAGCGGGCTTTACAATGAGCAGTTCTTC
TRBJ2-2,TRBV10-3,NA,TRBD2,CAISQTSGETGELFF,TGTGCCATCAGCCAGACTAGCGGGGAAACCGGGGAGCTGTTTTTT
TRBJ2-2,TRBV6-1,many,TRBD1,CASSWDRGLAGELFF,TGTGCCAGCAGTTGGGACAGGGGGCTAGCCGGGGAGCTGTTTTTT
TRBJ2-6,TRBV9,NA,NA,CASSRGGATGANVLTF,TGTGCCAGCAGCCGTGGGGGGGCTACTGGGGCCAACGTCCTGACTTTC
TRBJ2-7,TRBV7-2,NA,TRBD2,CASSRRGGDGTYEQYF,TGTGCCAGCAGCCGCCGGGGGGGGGACGGAACCTACGAGCAGTACTTC
TRBJ2-3,TRBV7-3,many,NA,CASSPDKADTQYF,TGTGCCAGCAGCCCGGACAAAGCAGATACGCAGTATTTT
TRBJ1-3,TRBV3-1,NA,NA,CASSQDSSLQGPSGNTIYF,TGTGCCAGCAGCCAAGACTCATCCTTACAGGGACCCTCTGGAAACACCATATATTTT
TRBJ2-3,TRBV11-2,many,NA,CASSRAEGTDTQYF,TGTGCCAGCAGCCGGGCGGAGGGCACAGATACGCAGTATTTT
TRBJ1-5,TRBV20-1,many,NA,CSASPVYSNQPQHF,TGCAGTGCTAGCCCGGTATATAGCAATCAGCCCCAGCATTTT
TRBJ2-3,TRBV2,many,NA,CASSENRDTQYF,TGTGCCAGCAGTGAAAACAGAGATACGCAGTATTTT
TRBJ2-7,TRBV3-1,many,NA,CASSQESREYEQYF,TGTGCCAGCAGCCAAGAGTCCAGGGAGTACGAGCAGTACTTC
TRBJ2-1,TRBV2,many,TRBD1,CASSEARQGGEQFF,TGTGCCAGCAGTGAAGCGCGACAGGGGGGTGAGCAGTTCTTC
TRBJ2-1,TRBV20-1,many,NA,CSARGGQGPRSTGIGYNEQFF,TGCAGTGCTAGAGGGGGGCAGGGTCCTCGGTCAACAGGGATCGGTTACAATGAGCAGTTCTTC
TRBJ2-5,TRBV7-2,NA,TRBD2,CASSPASGRETQYF,TGTGCCAGCAGCCCCGCTAGCGGGAGAGAGACCCAGTACTTC
TRBJ1-1,TRBV27,few,NA,CASSALTTRAEAFF,TGTGCCAGCAGTGCCTTAACGACCAGGGCTGAAGCTTTCTTT
TRBJ2-1,TRBV11-1,many,TRBD1,CASRRDRGLGNEQFF,TGTGCCAGCAGAAGAGACAGGGGGCTGGGGAATGAGCAGTTCTTC
TRBJ2-3,TRBV12-3/TRBV12-4,many,NA,CASTPAGSTTDTQYF,TGTGCCAGCACCCCCGCCGGGAGTACGACAGATACGCAGTATTTT
TRBJ1-1,TRBV28,many,NA,CASSSHGTNTEAFF,TGTGCCAGCAGTTCCCACGGGACGAACACTGAAGCTTTCTTT
TRBJ2-6,TRBV30,many,TRBD1,CAWSVGGGRSGANVLTF,TGTGCCTGGAGTGTAGGGGGCGGCAGATCTGGGGCCAACGTCCTGACTTTC
TRBJ2-7,TRBV4-2,NA,NA,CASSPSLSTPSSEQYF,TGTGCCAGCAGCCCGTCCCTTTCTACTCCCTCTAGTGAGCAGTACTTC
TRBJ1-2,TRBV5-1,NA,NA,CASSLESGYGYTF,TGCGCCAGCAGCTTGGAGTCGGGCTATGGCTACACCTTC
TRBJ1-5,TRBV28,many,TRBD1,CASKGQGGRSNQPQHF,TGTGCCAGCAAGGGACAGGGGGGGAGAAGCAATCAGCCCCAGCATTTT
TRBJ2-2,TRBV19,NA,NA,CASKGGDSHTGELFF,TGTGCCAGTAAAGGAGGAGACTCCCACACCGGGGAGCTGTTTTTT
TRBJ2-1,TRBV6-5,NA,TRBD2,CASSYSGTSGSHEQFF,TGTGCCAGCAGTTACTCCGGGACTAGCGGGAGCCATGAGCAGTTCTTC
TRBJ1-1,TRBV30,NA,NA,CAWRSRERATEAFF,TGTGCCTGGAGAAGTAGGGAGAGGGCGACTGAAGCTTTCTTT
TRBJ1-3,TRBV2,many,NA,CASSVGGVGNTIYF,TGTGCCAGCAGTGTTGGGGGTGTTGGAAACACCATATATTTT
TRBJ2-7,TRBV20-1,many,NA,CSALDGTSYEQYF,TGCAGTGCTTTAGACGGAACCTCCTACGAGCAGTACTTC
TRBJ2-7,TRBV2,many,NA,CASREGMMEQYF,TGTGCCAGCAGGGAGGGAATGATGGAGCAGTACTTC
TRBJ2-1,TRBV29-1,many,TRBD2,CSVEGEAGGSYNEQFF,TGCAGCGTTGAAGGGGAAGCGGGAGGTTCCTACAATGAGCAGTTCTTC
TRBJ2-1,TRBV11-2,many,NA,CASSTRAGSHNEQFF,TGTGCCAGCAGCACCAGAGCCGGGTCCCACAATGAGCAGTTCTTC
TRBJ1-5,TRBV7-8,many,TRBD1,CASSPLEGADQPQHF,TGTGCCAGCAGCCCCCTGGAGGGGGCAGATCAGCCCCAGCATTTT
TRBJ2-5,TRBV5-1,few,TRBD1,CASSLGGQVGQETQYF,TGCGCCAGCAGCTTGGGGGGACAGGTTGGGCAAGAGACCCAGTACTTC
TRBJ1-1,TRBV7-9,few,TRBD1,CASSRSQGVNTEAFF,TGTGCCAGCAGCCGAAGTCAGGGGGTGAACACTGAAGCTTTCTTT
TRBJ1-3,TRBV3-1,few,TRBD1,CASRGGTRGTAVGNTIYF,TGTGCCAGCAGAGGGGGGACTCGGGGGACAGCTGTCGGAAACACCATATATTTT
TRBJ2-7,TRBV11-2,many,TRBD2,CASGLAGVHEQYF,TGTGCCAGCGGACTAGCGGGAGTCCACGAGCAGTACTTC
TRBJ1-3,TRBV5-1,NA,TRBD1,CASSQTGLSGNTIYF,TGCGCCAGCAGCCAGACAGGGTTGTCTGGAAACACCATATATTTT
TRBJ1-1,TRBV5-6,few,NA,CASSKDTLNTEAFF,TGTGCCAGCAGTAAGGACACACTGAACACTGAAGCTTTCTTT
TRBJ1-5,TRBV28,many,TRBD1,CASTLQGRNQPQHF,TGTGCCAGCACCCTACAGGGGCGCAATCAGCCCCAGCATTTT
TRBJ1-4,TRBV5-5,NA,TRBD1,CASSYRDRVDEKLFF,TGTGCCAGCAGCTACCGGGACAGGGTGGATGAAAAACTGTTTTTT
TRBJ1-1,TRBV5-1,many,NA,CASSLSLGNTEAFF,TGCGCCAGCAGCTTGTCTCTTGGCAACACTGAAGCTTTCTTT
TRBJ2-3,TRBV6-1,few,TRBD2,CASSWREYGDTQYF,TGTGCCAGCAGTTGGCGGGAGTACGGAGATACGCAGTATTTT
TRBJ2-2,TRBV19,NA,NA,CASSRVQTGELFF,TGTGCCAGTAGTCGCGTCCAGACCGGGGAGCTGTTTTTT
TRBJ2-3,TRBV10-1,many,TRBD2,CASSESLAGGPDTQYF,TGCGCCAGCAGTGAGTCACTAGCGGGAGGGCCTGATACGCAGTATTTT
TRBJ1-2,TRBV24-1,NA,TRBD1,CATSERGPGYGYTF,TGTGCCACCAGTGAAAGGGGGCCGGGCTATGGCTACACCTTC
TRBJ1-5,TRBV6-2/TRBV6-3,many,NA,CASTPAWGVGNNQPQHF,TGTGCCAGCACCCCCGCCTGGGGGGTCGGGAACAATCAGCCCCAGCATTTT
TRBJ2-7,TRBV7-9,many,NA,CASSPTGKAEQYF,TGTGCCAGCAGCCCAACTGGGAAGGCCGAGCAGTACTTC
TRBJ2-5,TRBV6-1,many,NA,CASSDPVGGPGVEAQYF,TGTGCCAGCAGTGACCCCGTTGGGGGCCCCGGGGTAGAGGCCCAGTACTTC
TRBJ2-1,TRBV5-1,NA,TRBD2,CASSSGTSGGNEQFF,TGCGCCAGCAGCTCCGGGACTAGCGGAGGTAATGAGCAGTTCTTC
TRBJ2-3,TRBV7-9,NA,NA,CASSLRETDTQYF,TGTGCCAGCAGCTTACGGGAGACAGATACGCAGTATTTT
TRBJ2-1,TRBV11-2,few,TRBD2,CASSKNRDYVNEQFF,TGTGCCAGCAGCAAAAACCGGGACTATGTCAACGAGCAGTTCTTC